This TCR beta chain comes out of a study of blood T cell repertoires in COVID-19. At the level of the study: In each case, the material was cDNA or gDNA derived from T cells, B-cell-depleted T cells, or PBMCs.

Participants were aged about 18 to 89 years from approximately 24 US areas. Participants were placed into cohorts based on the clinical history they reported. The junction had 11 bases not matched to a gene; V was cut back by 0 bases and J by 5 bases. This CDR3 contains 17 residues. Germline V gene data show CDR1 as LGHNA and CDR2 as YNFKEQ. Under the authors' procedure: Estimation of nucleated cell counts relied on the amplification of reference gene primers. Sequencing used immunoSEQ multiplex PCR; TCRdb keeps in-frame clones, though not all of them. The V and J calls and clone size were taken over from that table, and D and trimming were inferred from the DNA. The repertoire holds approximately 150,000 clones, with around four fifths as singletons.

Sequencing was performed on PBMCs or T cells enriched from blood (not recorded which). The chain recombines TRBV4-2 with TRBJ2-5; 8 nucleotides line up with TRBD2. The sequence was obtained from a man aged 40-55 years with acute COVID-19. For the CDR3, the DNA is TGTGCCAGCAGCCAAGAAGTTAACGGGGGGGCAGGGGAGACCCAGTACTTC. It encodes CASSQEVNGGAGETQYF.